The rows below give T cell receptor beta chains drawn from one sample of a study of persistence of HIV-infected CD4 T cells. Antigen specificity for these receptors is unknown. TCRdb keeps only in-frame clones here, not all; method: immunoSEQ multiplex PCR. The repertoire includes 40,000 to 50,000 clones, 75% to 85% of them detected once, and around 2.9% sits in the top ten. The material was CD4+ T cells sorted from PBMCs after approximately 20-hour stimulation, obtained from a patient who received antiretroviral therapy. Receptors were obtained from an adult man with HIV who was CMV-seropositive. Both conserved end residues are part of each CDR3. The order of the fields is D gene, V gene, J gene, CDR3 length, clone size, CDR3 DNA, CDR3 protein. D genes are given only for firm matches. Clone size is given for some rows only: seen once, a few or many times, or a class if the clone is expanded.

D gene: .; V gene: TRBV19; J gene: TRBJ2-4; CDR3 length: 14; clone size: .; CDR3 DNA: TGTGCCAGTAGTGAGGGTGCGGCCAAAAACATTCAGTACTTC; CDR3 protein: CASSEGAAKNIQYF
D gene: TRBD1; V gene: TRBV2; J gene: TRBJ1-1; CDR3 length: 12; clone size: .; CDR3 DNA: TGTGCCACCACAGGGACAGTCACTGAAGCTTTCTTT; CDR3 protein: CATTGTVTEAFF
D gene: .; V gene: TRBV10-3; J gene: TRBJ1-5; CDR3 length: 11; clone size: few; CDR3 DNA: TGTGCCGCAGGGGGCAATCAGCCCCAGCATTTT; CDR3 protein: CAAGGNQPQHF
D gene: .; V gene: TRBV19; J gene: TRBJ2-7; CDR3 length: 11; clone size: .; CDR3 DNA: TGTGCCAGTAGTTCTAGCTACGAGCAGTACTTC; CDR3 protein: CASSSSYEQYF
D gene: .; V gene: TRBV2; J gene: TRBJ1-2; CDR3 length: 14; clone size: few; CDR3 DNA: TGTGCCAGCAGCAGACAGTCCACTAACTATGGCTACACCTTC; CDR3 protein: CASSRQSTNYGYTF
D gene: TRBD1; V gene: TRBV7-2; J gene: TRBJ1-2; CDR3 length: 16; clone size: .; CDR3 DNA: TGTGCCAGCAGCTTAGACTGGGACAGGGCCCCCTATGGCTACACCTTC; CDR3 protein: CASSLDWDRAPYGYTF
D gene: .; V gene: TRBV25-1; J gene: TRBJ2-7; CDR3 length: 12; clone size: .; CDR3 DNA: TGTGCCAGCACTATCCCAACGGGGGAGCAGTACTTC; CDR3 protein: CASTIPTGEQYF
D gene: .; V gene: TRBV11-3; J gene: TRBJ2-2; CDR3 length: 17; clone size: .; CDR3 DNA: TGTGCCAGCAGCTTACATAGGCAGGGGAGACTCACCGGGGAGCTGTTTTTT; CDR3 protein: CASSLHRQGRLTGELFF
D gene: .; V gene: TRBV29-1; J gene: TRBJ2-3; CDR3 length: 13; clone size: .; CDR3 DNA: TGCAGCGTTGATAGAGGGTCCGGGAATACGCAGTATTTT; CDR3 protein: CSVDRGSGNTQYF
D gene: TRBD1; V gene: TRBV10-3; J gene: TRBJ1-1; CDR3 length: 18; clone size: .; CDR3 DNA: TGTGCCATCAGTGCTTCCCTCGGGGCAGGGGGGAAGTACACTGAAGCTTTCTTT; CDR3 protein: CAISASLGAGGKYTEAFF
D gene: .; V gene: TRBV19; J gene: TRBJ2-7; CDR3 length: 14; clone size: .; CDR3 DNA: TGTGCCAGTAGTATTGGGATCCGGTTGTACGAGCAGTACTTC; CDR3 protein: CASSIGIRLYEQYF
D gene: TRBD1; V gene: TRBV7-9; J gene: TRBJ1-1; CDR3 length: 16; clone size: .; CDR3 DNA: TGTGCCAGCAGCTTACCGGGACAGGGAATGAACACTGAAGCTTTCTTT; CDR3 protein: CASSLPGQGMNTEAFF
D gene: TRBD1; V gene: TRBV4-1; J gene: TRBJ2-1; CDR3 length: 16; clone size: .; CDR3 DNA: TGCGCCAGCAGCCTAGACAGGGGGCGCGGGTACAATGAGCAGTTCTTC; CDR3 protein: CASSLDRGRGYNEQFF
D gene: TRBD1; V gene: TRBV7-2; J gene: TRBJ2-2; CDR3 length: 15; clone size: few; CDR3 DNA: TGTGCCAGCAGCTTCAGGGGGATACGCACCGGGGAGCTGTTTTTT; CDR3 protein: CASSFRGIRTGELFF
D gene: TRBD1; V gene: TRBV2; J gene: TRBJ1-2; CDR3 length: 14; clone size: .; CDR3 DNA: TGTGCCAGCAGCGGTGACAGGGGGCGAGATGGCTACACCTTC; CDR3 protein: CASSGDRGRDGYTF
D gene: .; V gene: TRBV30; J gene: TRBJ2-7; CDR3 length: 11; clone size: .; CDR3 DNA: TGTGCCTGGACCCAGGCCTACGAGCAGTACTTC; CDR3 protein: CAWTQAYEQYF
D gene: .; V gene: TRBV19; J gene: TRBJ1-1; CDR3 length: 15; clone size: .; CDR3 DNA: TGTGCCAGTAGTAAAAGACACCCGTTAGGGGCTGAAGCTTTCTTT; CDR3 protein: CASSKRHPLGAEAFF
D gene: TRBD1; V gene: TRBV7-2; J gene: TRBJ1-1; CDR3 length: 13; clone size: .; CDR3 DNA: TGTGCCAGCAGCTTGGACAGGGACACTGAAGCTTTCTTT; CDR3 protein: CASSLDRDTEAFF
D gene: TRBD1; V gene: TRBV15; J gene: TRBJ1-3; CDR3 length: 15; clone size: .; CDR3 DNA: TGTGCCACCGGCTCTCAGGGGGTTGCTGGAAACACCATATATTTT; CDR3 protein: CATGSQGVAGNTIYF
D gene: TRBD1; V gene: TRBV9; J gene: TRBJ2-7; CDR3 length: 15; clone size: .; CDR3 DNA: TGTGCCAGCAGTCGCCGGGACAGGGGTCTCTACGAGCAGTACTTC; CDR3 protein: CASSRRDRGLYEQYF
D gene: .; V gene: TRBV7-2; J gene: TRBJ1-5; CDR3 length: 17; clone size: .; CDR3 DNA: TGTGCCAGCAGCGTTAGGGATGGGGGTTTAAGCAATCAGCCCCAGCATTTT; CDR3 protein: CASSVRDGGLSNQPQHF
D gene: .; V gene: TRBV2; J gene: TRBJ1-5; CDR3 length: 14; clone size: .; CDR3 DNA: TGTGCCAGCAGGGCCGACAGTGAGAATCAGCCCCAGCATTTT; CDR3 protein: CASRADSENQPQHF
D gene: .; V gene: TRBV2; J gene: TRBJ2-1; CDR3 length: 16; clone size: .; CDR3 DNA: TGTGCCAGCAGTCCCTTGACGGCCAGCTCCTACAATGAGCAGTTCTTC; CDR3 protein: CASSPLTASSYNEQFF
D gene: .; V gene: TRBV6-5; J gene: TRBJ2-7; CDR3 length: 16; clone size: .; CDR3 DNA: TGTGCCAGCAGTTACTCTCAGTATGGCAGGACCTACGAGCAGTACTTC; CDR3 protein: CASSYSQYGRTYEQYF
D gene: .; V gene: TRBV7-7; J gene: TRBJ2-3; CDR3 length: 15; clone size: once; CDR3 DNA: TGTGCCAGCAGCCCCGGAGCCAGGGTTACAGATACGCAGTATTTT; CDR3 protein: CASSPGARVTDTQYF
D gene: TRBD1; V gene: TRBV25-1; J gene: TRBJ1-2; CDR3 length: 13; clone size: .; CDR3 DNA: TGTGCCAGCAGTGAATGGACAGGGGGTGGCTACACCTTC; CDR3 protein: CASSEWTGGGYTF
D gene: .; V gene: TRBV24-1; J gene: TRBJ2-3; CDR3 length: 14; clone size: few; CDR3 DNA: TGTGCCACCAGTGATCCAGCGGTTGTGGATACGCAGTATTTT; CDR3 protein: CATSDPAVVDTQYF
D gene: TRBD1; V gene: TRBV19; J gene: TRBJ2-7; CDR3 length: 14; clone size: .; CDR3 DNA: TGTGCCAGTAGAAGCGAGGACAGGGACTACGAGCAGTACTTC; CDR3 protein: CASRSEDRDYEQYF
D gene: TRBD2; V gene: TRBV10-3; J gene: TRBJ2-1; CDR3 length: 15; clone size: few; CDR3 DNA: TGTGCCATCAGTGAGGTCGCTCGGACTAGCGGTGAGCAGTTCTTC; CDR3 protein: CAISEVARTSGEQFF
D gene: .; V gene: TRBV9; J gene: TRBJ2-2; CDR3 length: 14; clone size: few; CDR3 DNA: TGTGCCAGCAAATGGGCCCCGGACACCGGGGAGCTGTTTTTT; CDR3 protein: CASKWAPDTGELFF
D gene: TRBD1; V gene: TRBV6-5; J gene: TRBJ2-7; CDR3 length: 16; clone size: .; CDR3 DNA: TGTGCCAGCAGTTATGGGGACAGGGGGTTCAACCACGAGCAGTACTTC; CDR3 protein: CASSYGDRGFNHEQYF
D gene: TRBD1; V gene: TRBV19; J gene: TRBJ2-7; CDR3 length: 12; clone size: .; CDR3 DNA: TGTGCCAGTTGGACAGGAAAGGGCGAGCAGTACTTC; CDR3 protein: CASWTGKGEQYF
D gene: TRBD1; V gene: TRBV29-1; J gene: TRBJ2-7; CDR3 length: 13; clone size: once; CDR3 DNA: TGCAGCGTCCGGACCGGGACAGGGAACGAGCAGTACTTC; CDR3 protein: CSVRTGTGNEQYF
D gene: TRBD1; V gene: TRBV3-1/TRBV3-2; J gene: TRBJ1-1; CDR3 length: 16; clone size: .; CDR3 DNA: TGTGCCAGCAGCCTGGACAGGCGAGCTATGAACACTGAAGCTTTCTTT; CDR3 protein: CASSLDRRAMNTEAFF
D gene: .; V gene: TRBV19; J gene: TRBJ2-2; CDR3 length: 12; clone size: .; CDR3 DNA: TGTGCCAGTAAGGGGGGGGCCGGGGAGCTGTTTTTT; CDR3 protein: CASKGGAGELFF
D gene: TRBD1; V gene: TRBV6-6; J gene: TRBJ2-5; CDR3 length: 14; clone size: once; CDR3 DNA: TGTGCCAGCAGTTACATTAGGACAGGAGAGACCCAGTACTTC; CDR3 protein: CASSYIRTGETQYF
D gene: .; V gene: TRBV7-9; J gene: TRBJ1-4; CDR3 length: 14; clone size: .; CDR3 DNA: TGTGCCAGCAGCTTTACAGCAACTAATGAAAAACTGTTTTTT; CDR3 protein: CASSFTATNEKLFF
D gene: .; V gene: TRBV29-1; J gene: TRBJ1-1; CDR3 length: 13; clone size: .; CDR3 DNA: TGCAGCGTTGGCCGTGACCCGAAGACTGAAGCTTTCTTT; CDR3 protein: CSVGRDPKTEAFF
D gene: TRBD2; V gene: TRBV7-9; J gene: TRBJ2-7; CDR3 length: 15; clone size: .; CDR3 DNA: TGTGCCAGCAGCTGGGGGAGGGGTCAGGCCTACGAGCAGTACTTC; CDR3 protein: CASSWGRGQAYEQYF
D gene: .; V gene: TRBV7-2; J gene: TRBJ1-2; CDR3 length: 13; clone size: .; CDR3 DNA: TGTGCCAGCAGCCTAGGGGGGCAGAGAAGCTACACCTTC; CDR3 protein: CASSLGGQRSYTF
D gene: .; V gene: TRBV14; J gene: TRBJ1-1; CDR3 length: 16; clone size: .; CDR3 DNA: TGTGCCAGCAGCCCCTACAAGTTTCTGGGGGGCTCTGAAGCTTTCTTT; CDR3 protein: CASSPYKFLGGSEAFF
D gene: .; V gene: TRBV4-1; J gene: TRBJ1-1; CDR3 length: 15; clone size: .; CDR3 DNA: TGCGCCAGCAGCCAATACTCCCGACAGTCCACTGAAGCTTTCTTT; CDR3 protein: CASSQYSRQSTEAFF
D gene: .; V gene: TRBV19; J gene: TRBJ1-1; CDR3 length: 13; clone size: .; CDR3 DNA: TGTGCCAGTAGACAGAACTTGAACACTGAAGCTTTCTTT; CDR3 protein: CASRQNLNTEAFF
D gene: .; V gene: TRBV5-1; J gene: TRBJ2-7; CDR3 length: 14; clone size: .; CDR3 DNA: TGCGCCAGCAGCACGGAACTGAGCTCCTACGAGCAGTACTTC; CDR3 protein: CASSTELSSYEQYF
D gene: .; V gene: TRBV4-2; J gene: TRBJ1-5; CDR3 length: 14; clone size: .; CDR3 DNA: TGTGCCAGCAGCAGTTCGGGGGGAGGAGGCCCCCAGCATTTT; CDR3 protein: CASSSSGGGGPQHF
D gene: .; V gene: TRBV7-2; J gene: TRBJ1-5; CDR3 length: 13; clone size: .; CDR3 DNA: TGTGCCAGCAGCTTTAGTAGGGATCAGCCCCAGCATTTT; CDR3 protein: CASSFSRDQPQHF
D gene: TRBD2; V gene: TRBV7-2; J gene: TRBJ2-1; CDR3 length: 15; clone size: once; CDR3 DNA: TGTGCCAGCAGTATTCAGCGGGGGGGCTACAATGAGCAGTTCTTC; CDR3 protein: CASSIQRGGYNEQFF